The 32 T cell receptor beta chains in this list originate from one sample, sequenced in a study of CD8 T cells in Susac syndrome. Roughly 0.5 to 1 ug RNA was reverse transcribed with random hexamers. MiXCR, applied by TCRdb to the immunoSEQ multiplex PCR reads, yields one record per CDR3 protein. The data hold 200,000 to 250,000 distinct CDR3 sequences, with about 94% observed a single time. The source material was CD4+ T cells from PBMCs. The receptors here all came from a human donor with Susac syndrome.

The chain is built from TRBV24-1 and TRBJ1-1; no reliable D call. Per the germline V gene, CDR1 is KGHDR and CDR2 is SFDVKD. The V end was cut by 5 bases, the J end by 0 bases, with 6 bases between. The CDR3 has 13 amino acids. This CDR3 reads CATSGSLNTEAFF. The CDR3 region has the DNA TGTGCCACCAGTGGCTCCCTGAACACTGAAGCTTTCTTT.

The chain combines TRBV4-3 with TRBJ2-6, with 8 bases lining up with TRBD1. Germline-derived CDR1 and CDR2 are LGHNA and YSLEER. The CDR3 is made up of 17 amino acids. V was clipped by 1 base and J by 4 bases; unmatched bases: 6. Written as DNA, the CDR3 is TGCGCCAGCAGCCAAGTATGGACAGGGTCCGGGGCCAACGTCCTGACTTTC. It codes for CASSQVWTGSGANVLTF.

The rearrangement uses TRBV20-1 and TRBJ1-1; D remains ambiguous. The CDR3 is made up of 12 amino acids. Trimming removed 3 bases from V and 2 bases from J, with 7 bases in between. CDR1 DFQATT and CDR2 SNEGSKA come from the germline V gene (reference sequence). The CDR3 sequence is CSASSANTEAFF. The CDR3 nucleotides are TGCAGTGCTAGTTCAGCAAACACTGAAGCTTTCTTT.

CDR3 DNA: TGCGCCAGCAGACCCAGTGACAGGGTAGACACTGAAGCTTTCTTT. It is translated as CASRPSDRVDTEAFF. The chain combines TRBV4-1 with TRBJ1-1, with TRBD1 matching over 7 bases. This CDR3 contains 15 residues. Germline-derived CDR1 and CDR2 are MGHRA and YSYEKL. Unmatched junction bases numbered 10, after V lost 6 bases and J lost 3 bases.

The CDR3 sequence is CASSYPGREKTNYGYTF. The CDR3 DNA reads TGTGCCAGCAGTTACCCGGGCAGGGAGAAGACTAACTATGGCTACACCTTC. The rearrangement uses TRBV6-5 and TRBJ1-2; the D gene is possibly TRBD1 (5 bases). Trimming removed 2 bases from V and 0 bases from J, with 16 bases in between. The CDR3 extends over 17 amino acids. In germline, CDR1 is MNHEY, CDR2 SVGAGI.

This chain links TRBV7-2 with TRBJ1-2; D is possibly TRBD1 (6 bases). V was trimmed by 5 bases and J by 2 bases, leaving 15 bases between them. In germline, CDR1 is SGHTA, CDR2 FQGNSA. The CDR3 contains 15 residues. The CDR3 bases are TGTGCCAGCAGCCTGCGACAGGCCCTGAACTATGGCTACACCTTC. Translated, it gives CASSLRQALNYGYTF. Filled out from reference TRBV7-2 and TRBJ1-2, the complete variable domain reads GAGVSQSPSNKVTEKGKDVELRCDPISGHTALYWYRQSLGQGLEFLIYFQGNSAPDKSGLPSDRFSAERTGGSVSTLTIQRTQQEDSAVYLCASSLRQALNYGYTFGSGTRLTVV.

This CDR3 reads CATRQGGSQETQYF. CDR3 DNA sequence: TGTGCCACCCGACAGGGCGGGTCGCAAGAGACCCAGTACTTC. The V gene is TRBV10-3, the J gene TRBJ2-5, with 7 positions matching TRBD1. The trim removed 10 bases at V and 2 bases at J, leaving 10 bases unmatched. CDR1 is ENHRY, CDR2 SYGVKD, per germline. This CDR3 region has 14 residues.

The chain is built from TRBV30 and TRBJ2-3; D is unresolved. The CDR3 loop spans 14 amino acids. Germline V gene lookup returns CDR1 GTSNPN and CDR2 SVGIG (reference sequence). Trimming left V 0 bases short and J 6 bases short, with 13 bases between. The CDR3 DNA sequence: TGTGCCTGGAGTGTACCCGACGGGTTGGATACGCAGTATTTT. It is translated as CAWSVPDGLDTQYF.

This sequence joins TRBV28 and TRBJ1-2; TRBD1 matches 8 bases. The length of the CDR3 is 15 residues. V was pared by 5 bases and J by 5 bases, with 10 bases of the junction left unmatched. The V gene's germline CDR1 is MDHEN and CDR2 SYDVKM. DNA for the CDR3: TGTGCCAGCAGTACCCCAGGGGGCGCAGAATATGGCTACACCTTC. It translates to CASSTPGGAEYGYTF.

J is TRBJ1-6 and V is TRBV13; D is unclear. CDR1 is PRHDT, CDR2 FYEKMQ, per germline (reference sequence). Trimming pared 5 bases from V and 7 bases from J, leaving 12 bases between. The CDR3 is 14 amino acids. The CDR3 loop is CASSPPEPNSPLHF. CDR3 sequence (DNA): TGTGCCAGCAGCCCCCCGGAGCCCAATTCACCCCTCCACTTT.

The CDR3 bases are TGCAGCGTTCCAACCGGGGGCGCCTTCGGCACTGAAGCTTTCTTT. Amino acid sequence: CSVPTGGAFGTEAFF. This chain uses TRBV29-1 with TRBJ1-1; D may be TRBD1 (6 bases). Deletions cut 5 bases from V and 4 bases from J, with 20 bases between. Germline CDR1 is SQVTM and CDR2 is ANQGSEA. The CDR3 runs to 15 residues.

This clonotype appeared once. V and J are TRBV7-9 and TRBJ2-7, with D possibly matching TRBD2 (7 bases). The germline V gene has CDR1 SEHNR and CDR2 FQNEAQ (reference sequence). V was shortened by 5 bases and J by 2 bases, with 16 bases between the two germline ends. The CDR3 is 15 residues long. The CDR3: CASSPRGGGTYEQYF. CDR3 nucleotides: TGTGCCAGCAGCCCGCGAGGGGGGGGCACCTACGAGCAGTACTTC.

This clonotype has only one observation. J is TRBJ2-7 and V is TRBV20-1; 10 nucleotides agree with TRBD1. The V segment lost 2 bases and the J segment 3 bases; nucleotides outside the gene matches: 4. The CDR3 is 14 residues long. Germline V gives CDR1 DFQATT, CDR2 SNEGSKA (reference sequence). The CDR3 protein is CSARPRDRGYEQYF. The CDR3 nucleotides are TGCAGTGCTAGACCCCGGGACAGGGGCTACGAGCAGTACTTC.

This clonotype was seen a single time. The chain links TRBV7-2 to TRBJ1-2, with unresolved D. The V gene lost 0 bases and the J gene lost 0 bases, with 11 bases spanning the gap. Germline V CDR1 and CDR2: SGHTA, FQGNSA. CDR3 length: 16 amino acids. The CDR3 protein is CASSLARAAPNYGYTF. For the CDR3, the DNA is TGTGCCAGCAGCTTAGCTCGGGCAGCTCCTAACTATGGCTACACCTTC.

The chain carries TRBV5-6 and TRBJ1-5; no reliable D call. Trimming cost V 0 bases and J 5 bases, with 9 bases left between them. Germline CDR1 SGHDT, CDR2 YYEEEE. CDR3 length: 14 residues. CDR3 DNA sequence: TGTGCCAGCAGCTTGGCCCCCGGCGATCAGCCCCAGCATTTT. Translated, it gives CASSLAPGDQPQHF. The whole variable domain, remainder taken from reference TRBV5-6 and TRBJ1-5, is DAGVTQSPTHLIKTRGQQVTLRCSPKSGHDTVSWYQQALGQGPQFIFQYYEEEERQRGNFPDRFSGHQFPNYSSELNVNALLLGDSALYLCASSLAPGDQPQHFGDGTRLSIL.

The chain carries TRBV18 and TRBJ1-2, with D unclear. The V and J ends lost 3 bases and 0 bases respectively, with 11 bases between them. Per germline, CDR1 KGHSH and CDR2 LQKENI. There are 15 residues in the CDR3. CDR3 in amino acids: CASSPQADPNYGYTF. The CDR3 nucleotides read TGTGCCAGCTCACCCCAGGCCGATCCTAACTATGGCTACACCTTC.

The chain uses TRBV6-5 and TRBJ1-1, with 8 bases aligning to TRBD1. V shed 4 bases and J 1 base; nucleotides not matched to a gene: 8. Germline loops: CDR1 MNHEY, CDR2 SVGAGI. CDR3 size: 16 residues. In DNA form, the CDR3 reads TGTGCCAGCAGTTCTGTCTCAGGGACAGGGAACACTGAAGCTTTCTTT. Translation gives CASSSVSGTGNTEAFF.

The CDR3 loop reads CASSNPRIQETQYF. CDR3 coding DNA: TGTGCCAGCAGTAATCCCCGGATCCAAGAGACCCAGTACTTC. The genes are TRBV28 and TRBJ2-5; no clear D. Germline assignment: CDR1 MDHEN and CDR2 SYDVKM. V lost 5 bases to trimming and J lost 1 base, with 11 bases between them. CDR3 length: 14 residues.

The chain is built from TRBV2 and TRBJ2-1; TRBD2 might be the D (6 bases). The CDR3 contains 14 residues. In germline, CDR1 is SNHLY, CDR2 FYNNEI. The V end was cut by 7 bases, the J end by 1 base, with 11 bases between. The CDR3 DNA is TGTGCCAGCACACGGCGGGGTTCCTACAATGAGCAGTTCTTC. Its translation: CASTRRGSYNEQFF.

The V gene is TRBV20-1, the J gene TRBJ2-4, with a possible D match to TRBD1 (7 bases). V shed 6 bases and J shed 3 bases, with 21 bases lying between them. Germline V lookup: CDR1 DFQATT, CDR2 SNEGSKA (reference sequence). The length of the CDR3 is 16 residues. DNA for the CDR3: TGCAGTGCCCAGGACAGGTCGGAGGGGTTCAAAAACATTCAGTACTTC. Encoded protein: CSAQDRSEGFKNIQYF.

The chain joins TRBV7-9 to TRBJ2-7; D is unclear. Trimming removed 1 base from V and 2 bases from J, with 9 bases in between. The germline gives CDR1 SEHNR, CDR2 FQNEAQ (reference sequence). The CDR3 has 14 amino acids. The CDR3, as DNA: TGTGCCAGCAGCTTAGGAGTCCTAGCCTACGAGCAGTACTTC. Amino acids: CASSLGVLAYEQYF.

This chain links TRBV30 with TRBJ2-1, with 9 bases identical to TRBD1. This CDR3 has 17 amino acids. Germline assignment: CDR1 GTSNPN and CDR2 SVGIG (reference sequence). V lost 2 bases to trimming and J lost 7 bases; unmatched junction nucleotides: 15. CDR3: CAWSSLGQGSIRNEQFF. DNA of the CDR3: TGTGCCTGGAGTTCCCTCGGACAGGGGTCTATTAGGAATGAGCAGTTCTTC.

The CDR3 coding sequence is TGTGCCAGCAGGGACACAGGGGGCTCCTACAATGAGCAGTTCTTC. This sequence encodes CASRDTGGSYNEQFF. J is TRBJ2-1 and V is TRBV6-2 or TRBV6-3; 8 bases align to TRBD1. The CDR3 runs 15 residues. Germline CDR1 and CDR2: MNHEY and SVGEGT. The J segment lost 0 bases and the V segment lost 6 bases, leaving 4 bases of the junction unmatched.

This chain links TRBV29-1 with TRBJ2-3; TRBD2 matches 9 bases. The CDR3 is made up of 13 amino acids. Germline lookup yields CDR1 SQVTM and CDR2 ANQGSEA. Unmatched junction bases numbered 5, after V lost 6 bases and J lost 4 bases. This CDR3 is CSVLLAGPDTQYF. The DNA of the CDR3 is TGCAGCGTCTTACTAGCGGGTCCAGATACGCAGTATTTT.

This sequence joins TRBV27 and TRBJ2-7, with a possible D match to TRBD2 (5 bases). The CDR3 is 15 amino acids. Germline assignment: CDR1 MNHEY and CDR2 SMNVEV (reference sequence). Trimming took off 4 bases at V and 7 bases at J, with 20 bases between the two ends. The CDR3 spells CASSSPRSLTGEQYF. CDR3 DNA: TGTGCCAGCAGTTCCCCGCGCTCCCTCACGGGGGAGCAGTACTTC.

The chain links TRBV19 to TRBJ1-1, with 9 bases lining up with TRBD1. The CDR3 consists of 14 residues. V trimming: 5 bases; J trimming: 3 bases; junction bases outside the gene matches: 4. The germline CDR1 and CDR2 sequences are LNHDA and SQIVND (reference sequence). The CDR3 reads CASSQTGGYTEAFF. CDR3 nucleotide sequence: TGTGCCAGTAGTCAGACAGGGGGATACACTGAAGCTTTCTTT.

This chain connects TRBV30 to TRBJ1-2; D call uncertain. V was shortened by 0 bases and J by 7 bases, with 6 bases between the two germline ends. The CDR3 loop spans 11 amino acids. Germline CDR1 and CDR2: GTSNPN and SVGIG (reference sequence). DNA of the CDR3: TGTGCCTGGAGTGTAGGAAGTGGCTACACCTTC. This codes for CAWSVGSGYTF.

The J gene is TRBJ1-3, the V gene TRBV5-6, with 7 bases lining up with TRBD1. Unmatched junction bases numbered 7, after V lost 4 bases and J lost 0 bases. The CDR3 totals 16 residues. Germline lookup yields CDR1 SGHDT and CDR2 YYEEEE. The CDR3 reads CASSRGQVYSGNTIYF. The CDR3 nucleotides are TGTGCCAGCAGCCGAGGACAGGTCTACTCTGGAAACACCATATATTTT. The full variable domain, in which reference TRBV5-6 and TRBJ1-3 provide the parts outside the CDR3, is DAGVTQSPTHLIKTRGQQVTLRCSPKSGHDTVSWYQQALGQGPQFIFQYYEEEERQRGNFPDRFSGHQFPNYSSELNVNALLLGDSALYLCASSRGQVYSGNTIYFGEGSWLTVV.

The rearrangement uses TRBV6-6 and TRBJ2-5; unclear D gene. This CDR3 contains 12 residues. CDR1 and CDR2 from the germline V gene are MNHNY and SVGAGI (reference sequence). V was clipped by 8 bases and J by 2 bases, with 9 bases between them. The CDR3 spells CASSGLQETQYF. The CDR3 DNA is TGTGCCAGCTCGGGCTTGCAAGAGACCCAGTACTTC.

DNA for the CDR3: TGTGCCAGCAGTTACTCTCGCGGCCAGGGATCACCCCTCCACTTT. Encoded protein: CASSYSRGQGSPLHF. The chain combines TRBV6-2 or TRBV6-3 with TRBJ1-6, with D perhaps TRBD1 (5 bases). There are 15 residues in the CDR3. In germline, CDR1 is MNHEY, CDR2 SVGEGT. Trimming took off 0 bases at V and 10 bases at J, with 13 bases between the two ends.

The chain couples TRBV20-1 to TRBJ1-5, with TRBD1 as a possible D gene (6 bases). CDR1 DFQATT and CDR2 SNEGSKA come from the germline V gene (reference sequence). V lost 4 bases, J lost 5 bases, and 15 bases lay in between. The length of the CDR3 is 14 residues. The CDR3 protein is CSATETGGYQPQHF. The CDR3 DNA reads as TGCAGTGCTACCGAGACAGGCGGATATCAGCCCCAGCATTTT.

V and J are TRBV20-1 and TRBJ1-6; tentatively, D is TRBD1 (6 bases). The V and J ends lost 4 bases and 0 bases respectively, with 13 bases between them. Germline CDR1 is DFQATT and CDR2 is SNEGSKA (reference sequence). CDR3 length: 16 residues. The CDR3 region has the DNA TGCAGTGCTACAATACAGGGAAGCTCCTATAATTCACCCCTCCACTTT. This translates into CSATIQGSSYNSPLHF.